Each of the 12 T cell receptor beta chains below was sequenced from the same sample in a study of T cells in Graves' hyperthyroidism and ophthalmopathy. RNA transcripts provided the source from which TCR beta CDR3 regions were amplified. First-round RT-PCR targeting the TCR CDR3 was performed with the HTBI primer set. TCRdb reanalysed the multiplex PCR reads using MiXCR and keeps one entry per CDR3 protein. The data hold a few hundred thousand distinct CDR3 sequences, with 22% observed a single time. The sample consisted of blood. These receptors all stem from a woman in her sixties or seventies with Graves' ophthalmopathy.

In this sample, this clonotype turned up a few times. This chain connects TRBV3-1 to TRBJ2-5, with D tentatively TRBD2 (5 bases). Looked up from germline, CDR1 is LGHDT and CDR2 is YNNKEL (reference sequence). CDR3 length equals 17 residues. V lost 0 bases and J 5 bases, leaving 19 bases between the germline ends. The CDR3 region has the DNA TGTGCCAGCAGCCAAGACGGCGTGCGGGTGACTTTCGAGACCCAGTACTTC. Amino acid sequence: CASSQDGVRVTFETQYF.

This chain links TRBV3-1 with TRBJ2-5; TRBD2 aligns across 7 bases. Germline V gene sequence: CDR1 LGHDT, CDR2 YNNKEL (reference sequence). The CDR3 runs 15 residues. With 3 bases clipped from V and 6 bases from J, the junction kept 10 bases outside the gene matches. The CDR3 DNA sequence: TGTGCCAGCAGCCACCGCGGCGGGGGTGGAAAGACCCAGTACTTC. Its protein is CASSHRGGGGKTQYF.

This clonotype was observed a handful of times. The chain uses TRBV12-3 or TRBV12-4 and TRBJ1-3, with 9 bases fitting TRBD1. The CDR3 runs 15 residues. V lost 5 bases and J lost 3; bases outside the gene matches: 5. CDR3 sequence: CASSHNRGLGNTIYF. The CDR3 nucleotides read TGTGCCAGCAGTCATAACAGGGGGCTTGGAAACACCATATATTTT.

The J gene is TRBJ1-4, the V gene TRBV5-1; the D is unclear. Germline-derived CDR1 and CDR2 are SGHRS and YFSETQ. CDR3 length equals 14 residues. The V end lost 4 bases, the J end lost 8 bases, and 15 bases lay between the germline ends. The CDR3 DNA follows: TGCGCCAGCAGCCCGACCCCGAACGGGGAAAAACTGTTTTTT. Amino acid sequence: CASSPTPNGEKLFF.

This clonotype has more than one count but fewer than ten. The CDR3: CASSDRIRASDTQYF. CDR3 sequence (DNA): TGTGCCAGCAGTGATAGGATCAGGGCTTCAGATACGCAGTATTTT. The genes are TRBV25-1 and TRBJ2-3; D is perhaps TRBD1 (5 bases). This CDR3 is built from 15 residues. V lost 3 bases to trimming and J lost 4 bases, with 14 bases between them. Germline values: CDR1 MGHDK, CDR2 SYGVNS.

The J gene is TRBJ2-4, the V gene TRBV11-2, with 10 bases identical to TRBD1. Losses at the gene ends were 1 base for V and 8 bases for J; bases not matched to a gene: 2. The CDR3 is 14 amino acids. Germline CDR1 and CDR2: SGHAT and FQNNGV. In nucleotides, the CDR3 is TGTGCCAGCAGCTTAGTGGGGACAGGGGACATTCAGTACTTC. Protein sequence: CASSLVGTGDIQYF.

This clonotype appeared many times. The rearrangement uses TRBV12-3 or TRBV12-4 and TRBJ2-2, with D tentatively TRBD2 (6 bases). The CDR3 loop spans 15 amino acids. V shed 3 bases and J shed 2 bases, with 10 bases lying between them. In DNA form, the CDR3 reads TGTGCCAGCAGTTTTTGGGGAGGAAACACCGGGGAGCTGTTTTTT. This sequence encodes CASSFWGGNTGELFF.

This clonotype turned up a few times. CDR3 region: CASSLPGTANTEAFF. In nucleotides, the CDR3 is TGTGCCAGCAGCTTACCTGGAACAGCAAACACTGAAGCTTTCTTT. The V gene is TRBV7-9, the J gene TRBJ1-1; the D is unclear. The CDR3 length is 15 residues. The germline V gene encodes CDR1 SEHNR and CDR2 FQNEAQ (reference sequence). V was pared by 2 bases and J by 2 bases, with 12 bases between.

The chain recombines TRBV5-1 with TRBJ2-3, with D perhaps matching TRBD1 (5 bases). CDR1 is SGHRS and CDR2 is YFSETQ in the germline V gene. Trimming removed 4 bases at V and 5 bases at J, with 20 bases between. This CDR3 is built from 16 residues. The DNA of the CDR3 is TGCGCCAGCAGCATACAGGTTGACACACCAGGAGATACGCAGTATTTT. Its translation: CASSIQVDTPGDTQYF.

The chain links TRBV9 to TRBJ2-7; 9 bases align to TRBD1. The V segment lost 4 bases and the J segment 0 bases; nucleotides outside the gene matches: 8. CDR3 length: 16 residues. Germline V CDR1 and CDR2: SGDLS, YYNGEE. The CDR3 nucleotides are TGTGCCAGCAGCTCCGAGAGGGGACAGGGCTCCTACGAGCAGTACTTC. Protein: CASSSERGQGSYEQYF.

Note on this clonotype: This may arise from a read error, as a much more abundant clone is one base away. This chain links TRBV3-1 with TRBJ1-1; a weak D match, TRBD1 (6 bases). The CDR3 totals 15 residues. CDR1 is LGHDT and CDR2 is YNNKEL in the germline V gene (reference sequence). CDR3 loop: CASSLRGAVNTEVFF. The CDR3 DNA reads TGTGCCAGCAGCCTCCGGGGGGCGGTGAACACTGAAGTTTTCTTT. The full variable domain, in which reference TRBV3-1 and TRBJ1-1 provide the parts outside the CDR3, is DTAVSQTPKYLVTQMGNDKSIKCEQNLGHDTMYWYKQDSKKFLKIMFSYNNKELIINETVPNRFSPKSPDKAHLNLHINSLELGDSAVYFCASSLRGAVNTEVFFGQGTRLTVV.

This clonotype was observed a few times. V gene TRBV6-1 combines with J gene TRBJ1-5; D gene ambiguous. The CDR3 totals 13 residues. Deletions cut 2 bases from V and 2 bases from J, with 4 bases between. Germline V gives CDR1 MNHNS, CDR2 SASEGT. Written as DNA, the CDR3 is TGTGCCAGCAGTGAACGTGGCAATCAGCCCCAGCATTTT. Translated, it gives CASSERGNQPQHF.